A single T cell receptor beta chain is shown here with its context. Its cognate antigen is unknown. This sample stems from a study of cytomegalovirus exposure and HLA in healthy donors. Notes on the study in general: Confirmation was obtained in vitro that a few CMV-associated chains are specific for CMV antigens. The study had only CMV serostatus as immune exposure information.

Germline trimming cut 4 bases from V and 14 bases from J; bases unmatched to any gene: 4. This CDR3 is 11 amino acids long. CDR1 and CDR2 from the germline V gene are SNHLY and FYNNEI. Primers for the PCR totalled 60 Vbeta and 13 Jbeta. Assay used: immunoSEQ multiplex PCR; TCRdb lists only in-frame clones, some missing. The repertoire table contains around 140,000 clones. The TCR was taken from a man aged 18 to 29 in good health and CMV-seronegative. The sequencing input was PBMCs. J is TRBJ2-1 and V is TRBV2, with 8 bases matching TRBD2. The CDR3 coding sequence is TGTGCCAGCAGTGTTTGGCGGGAGGAGTTCTTC. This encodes CASSVWREEFF. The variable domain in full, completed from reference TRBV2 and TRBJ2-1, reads EPEVTQTPSHQVTQMGQEVILRCVPISNHLYFYWYRQILGQKVEFLVSFYNNEISEKSEIFDDQFSVERPDGSNFTLKIRSTKLEDSAMYFCASSVWREEFFGPGTRLTVL.